This TCR beta chain appears in the sequencing data of a study of blood T cell repertoires in COVID-19. Turning to the study itself: COVID-19 samples, acute and convalescent, were from the United States, Italy and Spain. From T cells, B-cell-depleted T cells, or PBMCs came the material, which was cDNA or gDNA.

Germline V gives CDR1 SGHNT, CDR2 YYREEE (reference sequence). Trimming left V 0 bases short and J 6 bases short, with 11 bases between. The length of the CDR3 is 14 residues. In the study's own analysis: Amplifying reference gene primers gave estimates of nucleated cell counts. Only in-frame clones appear in the TCRdb table, and some are missing; sequencing was by immunoSEQ multiplex PCR. V and J calls plus clone size are reproduced from that table; the DNA served to infer D and trimming. The sample consists of 280,000 or so clones, around 88% of them appearing once. The source material was peripheral blood. J is TRBJ2-3 and V is TRBV5-4; no clear D gene. This sequence was found in a woman in her thirties who had recovered from COVID-19. The CDR3 spells CASSLVGTPDTQYF. Here the CDR3 DNA reads TGTGCCAGCAGCTTGGTGGGCACCCCGGATACGCAGTATTTT.